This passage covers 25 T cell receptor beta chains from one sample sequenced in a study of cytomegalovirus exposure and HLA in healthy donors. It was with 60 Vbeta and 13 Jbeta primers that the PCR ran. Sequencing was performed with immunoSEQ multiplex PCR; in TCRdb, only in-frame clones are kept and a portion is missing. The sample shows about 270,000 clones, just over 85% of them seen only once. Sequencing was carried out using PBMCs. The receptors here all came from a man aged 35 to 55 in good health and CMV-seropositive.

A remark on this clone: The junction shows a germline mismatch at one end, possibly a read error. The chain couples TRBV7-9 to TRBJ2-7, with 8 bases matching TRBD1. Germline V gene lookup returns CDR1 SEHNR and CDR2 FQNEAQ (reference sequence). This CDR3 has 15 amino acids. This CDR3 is CSSTQTTGDSYEQYF. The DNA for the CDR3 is TGTTCCAGCACCCAAACGACAGGGGACTCCTACGAGCAGTACTTC.

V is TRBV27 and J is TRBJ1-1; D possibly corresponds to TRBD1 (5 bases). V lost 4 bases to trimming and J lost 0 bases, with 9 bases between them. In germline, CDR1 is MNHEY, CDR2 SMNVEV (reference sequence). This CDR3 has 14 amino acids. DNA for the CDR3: TGTGCCAGCAGTTCCTCCAGGGTGAACACTGAAGCTTTCTTT. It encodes CASSSSRVNTEAFF.

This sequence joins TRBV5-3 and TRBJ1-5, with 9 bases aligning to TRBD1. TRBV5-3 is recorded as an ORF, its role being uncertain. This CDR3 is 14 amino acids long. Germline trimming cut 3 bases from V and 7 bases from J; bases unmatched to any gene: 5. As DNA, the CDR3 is TGTGCCAGAAGCTGGGGACAGGGCTGGCAGCCCCAGCATTTT. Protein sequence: CARSWGQGWQPQHF.

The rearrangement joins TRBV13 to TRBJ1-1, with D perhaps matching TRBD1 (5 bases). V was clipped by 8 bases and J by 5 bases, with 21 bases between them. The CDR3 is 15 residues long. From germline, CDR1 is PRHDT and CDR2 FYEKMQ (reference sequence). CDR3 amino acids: CASGPYGGGGTEAFF. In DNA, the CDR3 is TGTGCCAGCGGGCCCTACGGCGGGGGAGGTACTGAAGCTTTCTTT.

DNA for the CDR3: TGCAGCGTTATGCGGGAGACAGATACGCAGTATTTT. Translating gives CSVMRETDTQYF. The chain recombines TRBV29-1 with TRBJ2-3; 7 nucleotides line up with TRBD2. Trimming cost V 5 bases and J 3 bases; bases outside gene matches: 2. Looked up from germline, CDR1 is SQVTM and CDR2 is ANQGSEA. This CDR3 comprises 12 residues.

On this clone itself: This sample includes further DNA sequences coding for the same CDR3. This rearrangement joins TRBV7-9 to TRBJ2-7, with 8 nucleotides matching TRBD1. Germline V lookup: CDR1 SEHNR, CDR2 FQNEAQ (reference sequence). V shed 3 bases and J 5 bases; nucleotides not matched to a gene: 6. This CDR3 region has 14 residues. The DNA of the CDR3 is TGTGCCAGCAGCTTCGACAGGGGCGGCCACGAGCAGTACTTC. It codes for CASSFDRGGHEQYF.

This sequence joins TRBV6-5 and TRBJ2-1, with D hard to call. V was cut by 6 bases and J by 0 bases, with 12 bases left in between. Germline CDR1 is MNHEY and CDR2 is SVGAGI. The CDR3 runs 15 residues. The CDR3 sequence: CASRQTLSSYNEQFF. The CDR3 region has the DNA TGTGCCAGCAGGCAAACTTTGAGCTCCTACAATGAGCAGTTCTTC.

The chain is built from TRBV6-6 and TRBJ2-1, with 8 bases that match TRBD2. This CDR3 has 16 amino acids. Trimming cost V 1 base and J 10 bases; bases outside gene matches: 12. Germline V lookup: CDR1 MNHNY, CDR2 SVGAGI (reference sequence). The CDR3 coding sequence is TGTGCCAGCAGTTACTTCCCGGGAGCGGGAGCTGACGAGCAGTTCTTC. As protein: CASSYFPGAGADEQFF.

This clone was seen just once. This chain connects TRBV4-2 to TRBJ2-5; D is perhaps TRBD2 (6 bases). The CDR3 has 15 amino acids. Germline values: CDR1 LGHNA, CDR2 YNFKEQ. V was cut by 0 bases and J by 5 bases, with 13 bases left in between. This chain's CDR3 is CASSQDRRGVETQYF. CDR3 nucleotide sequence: TGTGCCAGCAGCCAAGATCGGAGGGGAGTGGAGACCCAGTACTTC.

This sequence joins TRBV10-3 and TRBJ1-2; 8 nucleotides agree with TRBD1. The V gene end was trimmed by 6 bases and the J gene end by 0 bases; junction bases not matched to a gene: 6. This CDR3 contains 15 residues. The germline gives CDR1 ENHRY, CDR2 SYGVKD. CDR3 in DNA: TGTGCCATCAGGGGGGACAGGAAAACTAACTATGGCTACACCTTC. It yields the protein CAIRGDRKTNYGYTF.

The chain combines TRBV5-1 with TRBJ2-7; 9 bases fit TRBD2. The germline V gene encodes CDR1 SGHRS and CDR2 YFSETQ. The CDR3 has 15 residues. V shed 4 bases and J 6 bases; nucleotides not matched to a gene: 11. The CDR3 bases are TGCGCCAGCAGCCCCGGGGTAGCGGGAGCTCTCGAGCAGTACTTC. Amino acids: CASSPGVAGALEQYF.

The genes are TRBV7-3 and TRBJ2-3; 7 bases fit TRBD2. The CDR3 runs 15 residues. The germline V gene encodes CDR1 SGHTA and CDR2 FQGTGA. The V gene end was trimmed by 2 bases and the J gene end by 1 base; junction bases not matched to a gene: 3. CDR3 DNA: TGTGCCAGCAGCTTAGGCGGGAGATGCACAGATACGCAGTATTTT. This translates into CASSLGGRCTDTQYF.

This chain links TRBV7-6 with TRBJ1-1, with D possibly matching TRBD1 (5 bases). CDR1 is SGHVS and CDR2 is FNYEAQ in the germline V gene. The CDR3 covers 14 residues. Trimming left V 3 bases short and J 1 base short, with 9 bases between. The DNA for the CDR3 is TGTGCCAGCAGCTTCGACAGTCAGAACACTGAAGCTTTCTTT. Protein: CASSFDSQNTEAFF. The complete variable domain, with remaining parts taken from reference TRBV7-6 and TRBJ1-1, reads GAGVSQSPRYKVTKRGQDVALRCDPISGHVSLYWYRQALGQGPEFLTYFNYEAQQDKSGLPNDRFSAERPEGSISTLTIQRTEQRDSAMYRCASSFDSQNTEAFFGQGTRLTVV.

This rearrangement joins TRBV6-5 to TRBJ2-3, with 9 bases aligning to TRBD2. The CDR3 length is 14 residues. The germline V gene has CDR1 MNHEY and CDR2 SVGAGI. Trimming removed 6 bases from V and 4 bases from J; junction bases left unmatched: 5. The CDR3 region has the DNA TGTGCCAGCAGGCCGGGACTAGCCTCAGATACGCAGTATTTT. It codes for CASRPGLASDTQYF.

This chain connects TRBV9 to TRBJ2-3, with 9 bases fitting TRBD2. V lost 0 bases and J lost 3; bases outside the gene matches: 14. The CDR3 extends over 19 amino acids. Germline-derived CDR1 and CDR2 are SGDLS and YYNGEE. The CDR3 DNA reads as TGTGCCAGCAGCGTAGCTACTAGACTAGCGGAGATAGGGACAGATACGCAGTATTTT. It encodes CASSVATRLAEIGTDTQYF. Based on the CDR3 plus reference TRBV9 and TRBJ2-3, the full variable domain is DSGVTQTPKHLITATGQRVTLRCSPRSGDLSVYWYQQSLDQGLQFLIQYYNGEERAKGNILERFSAQQFPDLHSELNLSSLELGDSALYFCASSVATRLAEIGTDTQYFGPGTRLTVL.

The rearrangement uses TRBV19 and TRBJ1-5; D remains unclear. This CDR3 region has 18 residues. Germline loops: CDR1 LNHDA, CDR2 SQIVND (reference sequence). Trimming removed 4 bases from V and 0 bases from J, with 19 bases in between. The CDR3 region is CASSRAPIILYSNQPQHF. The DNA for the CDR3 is TGTGCCAGTAGTAGGGCACCTATCATACTTTATAGCAATCAGCCCCAGCATTTT. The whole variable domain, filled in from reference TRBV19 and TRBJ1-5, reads DGGITQSPKYLFRKEGQNVTLSCEQNLNHDAMYWYRQDPGQGLRLIYYSQIVNDFQKGDIAEGYSVSREKKESFPLTVTSAQKNPTAFYLCASSRAPIILYSNQPQHFGDGTRLSIL.

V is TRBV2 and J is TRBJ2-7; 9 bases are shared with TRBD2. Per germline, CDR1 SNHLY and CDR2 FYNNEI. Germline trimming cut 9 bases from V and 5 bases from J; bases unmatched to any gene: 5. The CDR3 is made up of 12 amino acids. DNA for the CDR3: TGTGCCAGTTCGGGACTAGCCCACGAGCAGTACTTC. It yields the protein CASSGLAHEQYF.

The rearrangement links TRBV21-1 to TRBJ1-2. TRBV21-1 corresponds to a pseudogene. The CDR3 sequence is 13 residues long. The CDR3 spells CASSNLCDYGYTF. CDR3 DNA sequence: TGTGCCAGCAGCAATCTATGCGATTACGGCTACACCTTC.

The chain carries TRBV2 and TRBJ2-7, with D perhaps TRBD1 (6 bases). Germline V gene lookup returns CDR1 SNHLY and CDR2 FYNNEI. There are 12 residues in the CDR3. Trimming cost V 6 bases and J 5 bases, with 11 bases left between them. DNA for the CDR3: TGTGCCAGCAGACCCGAGGGGGACGAGCAGTACTTC. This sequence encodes CASRPEGDEQYF.

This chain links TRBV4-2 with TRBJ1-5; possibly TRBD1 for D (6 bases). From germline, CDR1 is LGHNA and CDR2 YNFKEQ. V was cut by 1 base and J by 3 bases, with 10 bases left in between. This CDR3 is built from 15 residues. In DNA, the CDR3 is TGTGCCAGCAGCCAAGTACACAGGGACAATCAGCCCCAGCATTTT. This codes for CASSQVHRDNQPQHF.

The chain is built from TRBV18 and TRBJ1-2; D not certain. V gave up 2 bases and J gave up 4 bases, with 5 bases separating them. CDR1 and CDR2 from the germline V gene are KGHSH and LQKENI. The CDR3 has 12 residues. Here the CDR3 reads CASSPFSYGYTF. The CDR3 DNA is TGTGCCAGCTCACCATTTAGCTATGGCTACACCTTC.

The CDR3 spells CASSSLADRATYEQYF. The CDR3 coding sequence is TGTGCCAGCAGCTCCTTGGCGGACAGGGCGACCTACGAGCAGTACTTC. The chain carries TRBV7-6 and TRBJ2-7; 8 positions agree with TRBD1. Unmatched junction bases numbered 10, after V lost 4 bases and J lost 2 bases. The CDR3 spans 16 residues. Germline CDR1 SGHVS, CDR2 FNYEAQ.

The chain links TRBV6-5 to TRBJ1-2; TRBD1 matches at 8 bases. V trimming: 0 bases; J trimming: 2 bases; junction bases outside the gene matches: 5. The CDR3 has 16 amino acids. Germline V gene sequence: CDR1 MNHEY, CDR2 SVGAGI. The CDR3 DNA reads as TGTGCCAGCAGTTACTCCACAGGACAGGGAAACTATGGCTACACCTTC. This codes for CASSYSTGQGNYGYTF.

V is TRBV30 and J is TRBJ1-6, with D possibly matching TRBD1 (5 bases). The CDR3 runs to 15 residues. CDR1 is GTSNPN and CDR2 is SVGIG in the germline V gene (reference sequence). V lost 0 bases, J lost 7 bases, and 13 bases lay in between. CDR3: CAWSVLGRANSPLHF. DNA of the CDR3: TGTGCCTGGAGTGTACTTGGCAGGGCCAATTCACCCCTCCACTTT.

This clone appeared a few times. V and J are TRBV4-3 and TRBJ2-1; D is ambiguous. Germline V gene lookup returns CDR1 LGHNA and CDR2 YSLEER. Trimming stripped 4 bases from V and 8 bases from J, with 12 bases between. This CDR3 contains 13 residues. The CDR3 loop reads CASSPMNRDEQFF. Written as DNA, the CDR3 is TGCGCCAGCAGCCCGATGAATCGGGATGAGCAGTTCTTC.